The text below deals with one T cell receptor beta chain. Ten or more counts support this clonotype. No antigen is known for it. Base quality data are lacking; no much larger clone is found one base away. The data derive from a study of response to subunit inactivated influenza vaccine (dated by TCRdb to 2016 to 2018). Background for the entire study: Deep quantitative T cell receptor repertoire profiling was used in the study to track responses to a trivalent subunit inactivated influenza vaccine.

What the authors observed across the whole study: The authors proposed that each seasonal influenza vaccination may bring in only a limited number of new T cells.

The library was produced with RT-PCR. Data came from an Illumina HiSeq 2500. TCRdb itself trimmed the public reads at Q25 with fastp, ran MiXCR and retained productive beta chains. Entries are consolidated by CDR3 protein sequence, retaining the most common genes and DNA. The sample table shows about 240,000 distinct CDR3 sequences, and approximately 12% are seen once. Under 10% of the sample lies in the top ten. CDR1 and CDR2 are read off the germline V gene as MNHEY and SVGAGI. The trim is 2 bases for V and 3 bases for J, with a gap of 12 bases between the germline ends. The CDR3 spans 15 residues, from the cysteine through the phenylalanine. The retained sequence is limited to the CDR3, 45 bases, with the frame set at the first base.

Rearrangement joined TRBV6-5 to TRBJ2-3, with a weak D call of TRBD2 (7 bases match). Sequencing was performed on non-naive T cells sorted from PBMCs, taken around two weeks before vaccination. The cell subset or site label on this specimen signifies: memory T cell fraction. The clonotype originates from a man aged 50 to 60 who received an inactivated influenza vaccine. Donor details come from another sample of the same person, matched by shared clones. The CDR3 amino acid sequence is: CASSYEGGETDTQYF. The DNA sequence is as follows: TGTGCCAGCAGTTACGAGGGGGGGGAAACAGATACGCAGTATTTT.